This T cell receptor beta chain came from a study of long-term antiretroviral therapy in people with HIV. Findings and limits, study-wide: The range of CDR3 lengths in HIV repertoires proved narrower than that found in controls.

With survey level as its setting, the immunoSEQ assay was v3.0. Clones were read by immunoSEQ multiplex PCR, and TCRdb kept only the in-frame ones, dropping some. The sample lists under 15,000 clones, around 90% occurring once. On this clone: Its antigen is as yet unknown.

V trimming: 0 bases; J trimming: 2 bases; junction bases outside the gene matches: 4. The CDR3 extends over 16 amino acids. Germline loops: CDR1 MNHNY, CDR2 SVGAGI (reference sequence). The study used samples holding about 0.85-10 million cryopreserved PBMC before DNA extraction. V gene TRBV6-6 combines with J gene TRBJ1-3, with 7 bases matching TRBD1. This clonotype was obtained from a woman aged 40 to 50 with HIV. The material was unsorted PBMCs, obtained 2.1 years after starting antiretroviral therapy. CDR3 sequence reads: CASSYSWDRAGNTIYF. CDR3 DNA sequence: TGTGCCAGCAGTTACTCCTGGGACAGAGCTGGAAACACCATATATTTT.